These 7 T cell receptor beta chains came from one sample sequenced in a study of cytomegalovirus exposure and HLA in healthy donors (dated by TCRdb to 2016 to 2017). The method behind the library was the immunoSEQ multiplex PCR assay. For the multiplex PCR, a mixture combining 60 forward primers for TCR Vbeta segments and 13 reverse primers for TCR Jbeta segments was used. Not all clones reach the TCRdb copy of this immuneACCESS table, which keeps in-frame sequences only. Checked studies attribute under half of the gap to unresolved V genes and leave the rest unexplained. In this sample the table shows more than 95,000 clones, over 65% of which occur a single time. The leading ten clones occupy approximately 1.9% of the sample. The sequenced material came from PBMCs. The receptors come from a woman aged 35 to 49 in good health and CMV-seronegative.

The chain combines TRBV6-1 with TRBJ1-6; 7 bases are a match to TRBD1. The CDR3 length is 14 residues. Germline lookup yields CDR1 MNHNS and CDR2 SASEGT. J was trimmed by 6 bases and V by 5 bases; bases with no gene match: 4. The CDR3 reads CASSLDRLNSPLHF. CDR3 sequence (DNA): TGTGCCAGCAGTCTGGACAGGCTTAATTCACCCCTCCACTTT.

The chain carries TRBV7-2 and TRBJ1-2; 10 bases are a match to TRBD1. V was pared by 5 bases and J by 0 bases, with 9 bases of the junction left unmatched. From germline, CDR1 is SGHTA and CDR2 FQGNSA. CDR3 size: 17 residues. The CDR3 coding sequence is TGTGCCAGCAGCCCCCGACAGGGGGCATTACCTAACTATGGCTACACCTTC. Translation: CASSPRQGALPNYGYTF.

This chain uses TRBV7-2 with TRBJ1-1; 7 bases match TRBD1. Germline-derived CDR1 and CDR2 are SGHTA and FQGNSA. The CDR3 runs 17 residues. The V gene end was trimmed by 2 bases and the J gene end by 1 base; junction bases not matched to a gene: 10. CDR3 DNA sequence: TGTGCCAGCAGCTTATGGACGACAGGGCCTGGGAACACTGAAGCTTTCTTT. It yields the protein CASSLWTTGPGNTEAFF.

This chain joins TRBV6-6 and TRBJ1-1; TRBD1 might be the D (5 bases). CDR3 length: 13 amino acids. Germline CDR1 reads MNHNY; CDR2 reads SVGAGI (reference sequence). V was pared by 7 bases and J by 6 bases, with 15 bases between. CDR3 sequence (DNA): TGTGCCAGCAATCTTTACGTGACAGCTGAAGCTTTCTTT. Translation: CASNLYVTAEAFF.

This clone was found a few times. J is TRBJ2-1 and V is TRBV28; a possible D gene is TRBD1 (6 bases). Trimming stripped 4 bases from V and 2 bases from J, with 15 bases between. The CDR3 contains 16 residues. Germline lookup yields CDR1 MDHEN and CDR2 SYDVKM. CDR3 residues: CASSSPYRATYNEQFF. CDR3 nucleotide sequence: TGTGCCAGCAGTTCCCCGTACAGGGCCACCTACAATGAGCAGTTCTTC.

This clone was detected only once. This chain links TRBV5-6 with TRBJ2-7, with TRBD2 identical over 10 bases. Germline CDR1 and CDR2: SGHDT and YYEEEE. J gave up 2 bases and V 4 bases, and 12 bases lay outside the gene matches. The CDR3 covers 17 residues. The CDR3 region has the DNA TGTGCCAGCAGCCCCCTCTCTAGCGGGAGTACCCCCTACGAGCAGTACTTC. Protein product: CASSPLSSGSTPYEQYF.

This chain joins TRBV10-3 and TRBJ2-1; 7 bases fit TRBD2. The germline V gene encodes CDR1 ENHRY and CDR2 SYGVKD. The trim removed 1 base at V and 12 bases at J, leaving 3 bases unmatched. The CDR3 is made up of 12 amino acids. The CDR3 DNA sequence: TGTGCCATCAGTGAGTTGACTAGCTTGCAGTTCTTC. This gives the protein CAISELTSLQFF.